This TCR beta chain was identified during a study of cytomegalovirus exposure and HLA in healthy donors. Study results and limitations: Presence/absence analyses rested on an assumption that sequencing depth was roughly uniform across donors. More clonal expansion characterized HLA-associated TCR beta chains than equally common others in a later analysis. For most TCR sequences rarity was the rule, although some public TCRs occurred in many donors.

In germline, CDR1 is LNHDA, CDR2 SQIVND (reference sequence). V lost 5 bases to trimming and J lost 6 bases, with 10 bases between them. This CDR3 spans 13 amino acids. Concerning this clone: Antigen specificity is unknown.

Both 60 Vbeta primers and 13 Jbeta primers went into the PCR. Original handling: The authors later counted 65 million to 80 million unique TCR beta chains, roughly 10 million of them shared. Assay used: immunoSEQ multiplex PCR; TCRdb lists only in-frame clones, some missing. V, J and clone size reflect that table, while D and trimming were determined from the DNA. The sample has approximately 110,000 clones; about 83% are singletons. The sample consisted of PBMCs. The chain recombines TRBV19 with TRBJ2-2; D remains ambiguous. This TCR was sampled from a female donor in good health and CMV-seropositive. This chain's CDR3 is CASSPRSPGELFF. In DNA, the CDR3 is TGTGCCAGTAGTCCCAGGTCCCCCGGGGAGCTGTTTTTT. Together with reference TRBV19 and TRBJ2-2, the CDR3 gives the full variable domain: DGGITQSPKYLFRKEGQNVTLSCEQNLNHDAMYWYRQDPGQGLRLIYYSQIVNDFQKGDIAEGYSVSREKKESFPLTVTSAQKNPTAFYLCASSPRSPGELFFGEGSRLTVL.